Described below is a single T cell receptor (beta chain) sequence and its context. The source of the sample is a study of immune evolution from preneoplasia to lung adenocarcinoma. The repertoire was sequenced with immunoSEQ multiplex PCR; TCRdb's copy has only in-frame clones and lacks some. The table lists under 11,000 clones, about four fifths of them singletons, with around 3.9% in the top ten. Germline values: CDR1 LNHDA, CDR2 SQIVND (reference sequence). The V and J ends lost 8 bases and 7 bases respectively, with 34 bases between them. The CDR3 totals 19 residues. After pathologic assessment, macro-dissection selected premalignant or tumor cells for extraction.

The receptor was derived from a person aged 60-79 years with lung adenocarcinoma. The sequenced sample consisted of FFPE minimally invasive lung adenocarcinoma tissue. This chain connects TRBV19 to TRBJ2-3, with D tentatively TRBD1 or TRBD2 (6 bases each). As DNA, the CDR3 is TGTGCCAGTGCGACCGAACTATTTGCGGGGACACCGGATTCGAATACGCAGTATTTT. Encoded protein: CASATELFAGTPDSNTQYF.